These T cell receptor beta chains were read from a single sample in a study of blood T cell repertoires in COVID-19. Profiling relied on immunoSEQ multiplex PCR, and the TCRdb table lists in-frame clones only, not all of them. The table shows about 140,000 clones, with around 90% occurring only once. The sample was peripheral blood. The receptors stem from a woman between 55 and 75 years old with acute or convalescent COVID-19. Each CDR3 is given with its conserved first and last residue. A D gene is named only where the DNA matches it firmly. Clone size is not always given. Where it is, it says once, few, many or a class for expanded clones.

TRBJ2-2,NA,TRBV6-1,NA,CASSEVSGMNTGELFF,TGTGCCAGCAGTGAAGTATCAGGGATGAACACCGGGGAGCTGTTTTTT
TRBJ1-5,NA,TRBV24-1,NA,CATSDPGFPGQPQHF,TGTGCCACCAGTGATCCAGGGTTCCCCGGCCAGCCCCAGCATTTT
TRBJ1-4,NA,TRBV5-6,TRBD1,CASSYRPGQILTGDEKLFF,TGTGCCAGCAGCTATCGACCGGGACAGATCCTTACGGGGGATGAAAAACTGTTTTTT
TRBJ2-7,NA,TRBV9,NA,CASSVGTVGSYEQYF,TGTGCCAGCAGCGTAGGGACAGTGGGTTCCTACGAGCAGTACTTC
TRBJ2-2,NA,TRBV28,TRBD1,CASSRTGNTGELFF,TGTGCCAGCAGTCGGACAGGGAACACCGGGGAGCTGTTTTTT
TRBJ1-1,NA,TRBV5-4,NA,CASTFQSAITNTEAFF,TGTGCCAGCACCTTTCAATCAGCGATTACGAACACTGAAGCTTTCTTT
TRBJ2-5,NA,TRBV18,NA,CASSPSGEETQYF,TGTGCCAGCTCACCATCAGGGGAAGAGACCCAGTACTTC
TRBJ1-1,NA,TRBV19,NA,CASSTTGDTEAFF,TGTGCCAGTAGTACAACGGGGGACACTGAAGCTTTCTTT
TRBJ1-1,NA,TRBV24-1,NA,CATPQGYTEAFF,TGTGCCACCCCTCAGGGGTACACTGAAGCTTTCTTT
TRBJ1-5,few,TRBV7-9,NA,CASSLGGLNQPQHF,TGTGCCAGCAGCTTAGGGGGCTTAAATCAGCCCCAGCATTTT
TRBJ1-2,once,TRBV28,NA,CASSSDRRFYGYTF,TGTGCCAGCAGTTCTGACAGGCGATTCTATGGCTACACCTTC
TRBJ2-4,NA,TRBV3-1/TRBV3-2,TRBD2,CASSQGYLGLVYIQYF,TGTGCCAGCAGCCAAGGGTACCTTGGACTAGTTTACATTCAGTACTTC
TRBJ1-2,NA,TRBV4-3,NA,CASSQKTGLNYGYTF,TGCGCCAGCAGCCAGAAGACAGGCCTCAACTATGGCTACACCTTC
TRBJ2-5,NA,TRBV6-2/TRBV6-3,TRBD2,CASSYGAGGRETQYF,TGTGCCAGCAGTTACGGAGCGGGGGGCAGAGAGACCCAGTACTTC
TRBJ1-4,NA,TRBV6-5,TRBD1,CASSNRDRNEKLFF,TGTGCCAGCAGTAACCGGGACAGGAATGAAAAACTGTTTTTT
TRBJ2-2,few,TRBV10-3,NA,CAISEPGGGLGELFF,TGTGCCATCAGCGAACCGGGCGGGGGCCTAGGGGAGCTGTTTTTT
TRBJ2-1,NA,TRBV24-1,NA,CATTGVPYNEQFF,TGTGCCACCACGGGGGTTCCCTACAATGAGCAGTTCTTC
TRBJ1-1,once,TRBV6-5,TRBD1,CASRDVGQGYTEAFF,TGTGCCAGCAGAGACGTGGGACAGGGGTACACTGAAGCTTTCTTT
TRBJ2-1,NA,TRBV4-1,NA,CASSQESSFGGPGANEQFF,TGCGCCAGCAGCCAAGAGTCAAGCTTTGGGGGCCCCGGTGCTAATGAGCAGTTCTTC
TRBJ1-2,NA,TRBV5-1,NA,CASSSQGRGYTF,TGCGCCAGCAGCTCCCAGGGTCGTGGCTACACCTTC
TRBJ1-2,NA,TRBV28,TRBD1,CASSSFPGQGYGYTF,TGTGCCAGCAGTTCATTCCCGGGACAGGGCTATGGCTACACCTTC
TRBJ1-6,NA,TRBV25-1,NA,CASSGVQASISPLHF,TGTGCCAGCAGTGGTGTACAGGCCTCGATTTCACCCCTCCACTTT
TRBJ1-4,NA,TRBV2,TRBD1,CASSYSGGTGGLFF,TGTGCCAGCAGTTACTCCGGTGGTACAGGGGGCCTGTTTTTT
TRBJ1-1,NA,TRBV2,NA,CASTPWGVAEAFF,TGTGCCAGCACCCCGTGGGGGGTCGCTGAAGCTTTCTTT
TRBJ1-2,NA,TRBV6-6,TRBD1,CASSYGTGGFGGYTF,TGTGCCAGCAGTTACGGGACAGGGGGTTTCGGTGGCTACACCTTC
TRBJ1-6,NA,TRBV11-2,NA,CASSLDLAERRTLHF,TGTGCCAGCAGCTTAGATCTAGCCGAAAGGAGAACCCTCCACTTT
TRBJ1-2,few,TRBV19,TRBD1,CASSTSGGADYGYTF,TGTGCCAGTAGTACCTCAGGGGGCGCAGACTATGGCTACACCTTC
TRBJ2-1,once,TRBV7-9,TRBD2,CASSSGASGDSYNEQFF,TGTGCCAGCAGCAGTGGGGCTAGCGGGGATTCCTACAATGAGCAGTTCTTC
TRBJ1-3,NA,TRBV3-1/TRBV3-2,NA,CASSQGRFWGNTIYF,TGTGCCAGCAGCCAAGGGCGGTTTTGGGGAAACACCATATATTTT